This TCR beta chain came from a study of cytomegalovirus exposure and HLA in healthy donors. Background on the study: Falling in the Caucasian-associated ancestry cluster were 80% to 90% of 398 genotyped donors.

This clone appeared a few times. Its specificity is unknown. Vbeta (60) and Jbeta (13) primers were used in the PCR. The assay was immunoSEQ multiplex PCR, and TCRdb's table has in-frame clones only and misses some. This sample carries about 140,000 clones, 60% to 85% of them seen once, and the ten largest clones take less than 3.5%. The V and J ends lost 4 bases and 0 bases, in that order; junction bases with no gene match: 4. Germline V gene lookup returns CDR1 SGHAT and CDR2 FQNNGV. This CDR3 has 15 residues. The study's findings and limits: TCR beta sequences reportedly predicted most subjects' HLA-A and HLA-B alleles accurately.

This TCR was recovered from a male donor in good health and CMV-seronegative. This chain uses TRBV11-2 with TRBJ1-2, with 8 bases matching TRBD1. The material sequenced was PBMCs. The CDR3 nucleotides are TGTGCCAGCAGCTCCCCGGGACAGGCTAACTATGGCTACACCTTC. It translates to CASSSPGQANYGYTF.